The rows below give T cell receptor beta chains drawn from one sample of a study of beta chain features in type 1 diabetes. Some clones are missing from TCRdb's copy, which holds only in-frame ones; the method was immunoSEQ multiplex PCR. The top ten clones hold around 0.065% of a sample with 450,000 to 600,000 clones, around 28% of them seen once. The sequencing input was naive CD4+ T cells from blood. The receptors were gathered from a man aged 18 to 29 in good health. CDR3s include the opening cysteine and the closing phenylalanine or tryptophan. A D gene is named only where the DNA matches it firmly. Some rows mark clone size as missing; the rest say once, few, many or name a class of expanded clone.

-,TRBJ2-1,-,TRBV29-1,14,TGCAGCGTTGAAGGCCGGGGGTCCTACAATGAGCAGTTCTTC,CSVEGRGSYNEQFF
TRBD2,TRBJ2-7,-,TRBV19,15,TGTGCCAGTAGCACGACTAGCGGGAGCTCCTACGAGCAGTACTTC,CASSTTSGSSYEQYF
TRBD1,TRBJ2-7,few,TRBV12-5,13,TGTGCTAGTGGTCGGGACAGGGTCTACGAGCAGTACTTC,CASGRDRVYEQYF
-,TRBJ2-1,few,TRBV4-2,17,TGTGCCAGCAGCCAAGATCCGGACGGGACGTCCTACAATGAGCAGTTCTTC,CASSQDPDGTSYNEQFF
-,TRBJ1-2,-,TRBV30,11,TGTGCCTGGGGGGTTAACTATGGCTACACCTTC,CAWGVNYGYTF
TRBD1,TRBJ1-2,-,TRBV29-1,13,TGCAGCGTCGGGGACAGGGGGCGTTTCGGCTACACCTTC,CSVGDRGRFGYTF
TRBD2,TRBJ2-1,few,TRBV4-2,17,TGTGCCAGCAGCCAAGACCTCTGGACTAGCGGGTACAATGAGCAGTTCTTC,CASSQDLWTSGYNEQFF
-,TRBJ1-1,few,TRBV14,12,TGTGCCAGCAGCAGCGGTTGGACTGAAGCTTTCTTT,CASSSGWTEAFF
-,TRBJ2-2,few,TRBV6-5,14,TGTGCCAGCAGTTCACCTACAGCCACCGGGGAGCTGTTTTTT,CASSSPTATGELFF
TRBD2,TRBJ2-1,few,TRBV7-2,15,TGTGCCAGCAGCCTGCGGGAGGGAGGATACAATGAGCAGTTCTTC,CASSLREGGYNEQFF
TRBD1,TRBJ1-1,few,TRBV30,13,TGTGCCTGGACCACAGGGGGTAGGGCTGAAGCTTTCTTT,CAWTTGGRAEAFF
-,TRBJ2-5,few,TRBV6-7,11,TGTGCCAGCACCCAAGCGGAGACCCAGTACTTC,CASTQAETQYF
-,TRBJ2-7,few,TRBV7-2,12,TGTGCCAGCAGCTGGCTTCATAACGAGCAGTACTTC,CASSWLHNEQYF
-,TRBJ2-6,few,TRBV9,15,TGTGCCAGCAGCGTGGACTTATCTGGGGCCAACGTCCTGACTTTC,CASSVDLSGANVLTF
TRBD1,TRBJ2-7,-,TRBV5-1,15,TGCGCCAGCAGAATAAACGACAGGGATTCCTACGAGCAGTACTTC,CASRINDRDSYEQYF
TRBD1,TRBJ2-3,-,TRBV5-1,15,TGCGCCAGCAGCCCGGTCCCGGGACAGGGACATACGCAGTATTTT,CASSPVPGQGHTQYF
-,TRBJ2-7,few,TRBV29-1,14,TGCAGCGTTGAAGAGGGGCAGGGGAAGGACGAGCAGTACTTC,CSVEEGQGKDEQYF
TRBD2,TRBJ2-3,-,TRBV4-3,17,TGCGCCAGCAGCCATGGTGTGACTAGCGGTCTCACAGATACGCAGTATTTT,CASSHGVTSGLTDTQYF
TRBD1,TRBJ2-1,-,TRBV9,13,TGTGCCAGCACCGCCACAGGGGGCAATGAGCAGTTCTTC,CASTATGGNEQFF
-,TRBJ2-5,-,TRBV30,11,TGTGCCTGGAGTGGGACCAGTGAGCAGTACTTC,CAWSGTSEQYF
-,TRBJ2-5,few,TRBV4-1,15,TGCGCCAGCAGCCAAGGGACCCTCCAGTCGGAGACCCAGTACTTC,CASSQGTLQSETQYF
-,TRBJ2-7,-,TRBV5-6,12,TGTGCCAGCAGCCGTGGCCTATACGAGCAGTACTTC,CASSRGLYEQYF
TRBD1,TRBJ2-7,-,TRBV7-2,13,TGTGCCAGCAGCTTGAACAGGGGCGGGGAGCAGTACTTC,CASSLNRGGEQYF
-,TRBJ2-5,few,TRBV29-1,13,TGCAGCGTCCTTCCCAGGGGGAGGGAGACCCAGTACTTC,CSVLPRGRETQYF
-,TRBJ1-2,few,TRBV30,12,TGTGCCTGGAGTGTCAGGGTGTACGGCTACACCTTC,CAWSVRVYGYTF
-,TRBJ2-5,-,TRBV2,12,TGTGCCAGCAGTGAAGGTAACAGGGAACCTGACTTC,CASSEGNREPDF
TRBD1,TRBJ2-5,-,TRBV6-6,13,TGTGCCAGCAGGCCGAGACAGGGAGAGACCCAGTACTTC,CASRPRQGETQYF
-,TRBJ1-2,-,TRBV7-9,16,TGTGCCAGCAGCTTAAATGGGTTAACAACAGGGCTCGGCTACACCTTC,CASSLNGLTTGLGYTF
-,TRBJ2-5,once,TRBV5-1,15,TGCGCCAGCAGCTTTCTCCCCGGGCCACGGGAGACCCAGTACTTC,CASSFLPGPRETQYF
-,TRBJ2-1,-,TRBV7-3,13,TGTGCCAGCAGCCCCTCCCTCCCCAGTGAGCAGTTCTTC,CASSPSLPSEQFF
TRBD1,TRBJ2-1,few,TRBV2,14,TGTGCCAGCAGTCGAAGGGGGCTTGGCAATGAGCAGTTCTTC,CASSRRGLGNEQFF
-,TRBJ2-2,-,TRBV5-1,14,TGCGCCAGCAGCCCGGACACAAACACCGGGGAGCTGTTTTTT,CASSPDTNTGELFF
-,TRBJ2-5,-,TRBV7-2,14,TGTGCCAGCAGTAAATGGGCGGACCAAGAGACCCAGTACTTC,CASSKWADQETQYF
-,TRBJ2-7,-,TRBV29-1,13,TGCAGCGTTTTTGGGTTCAGTAGTTCCGAGCAGTACTTC,CSVFGFSSSEQYF
-,TRBJ2-3,-,TRBV20-1,10,TGCAGTGCTCGGGGAGGTACGCAGTATTTT,CSARGGTQYF
-,TRBJ1-3,few,TRBV10-3,13,TGTGCCATCAGTGAAACAGTAGGAAACACCATATATTTT,CAISETVGNTIYF
TRBD1,TRBJ2-5,few,TRBV28,15,TGTGCCAGCAGTGCCTCGGGACAGGGGTCGGAGACCCAGTACTTC,CASSASGQGSETQYF
-,TRBJ2-7,few,TRBV30,11,TGTGCACTGGCCACTTCCTACGAGCAGTACTTC,CALATSYEQYF
TRBD2,TRBJ2-5,-,TRBV28,16,TGTGCCAGCAGTTTGGGGCGGGGGGCGCGACAAGAGACCCAGTACTTC,CASSLGRGARQETQYF
-,TRBJ1-2,-,TRBV29-1,10,TGCAGCGTTGGCAACTATGGCTACACCTTC,CSVGNYGYTF
-,TRBJ1-2,-,TRBV7-2,14,TGTGCCAGCAGCTTCGAGGCAGCTAACTATGGCTACACCTTC,CASSFEAANYGYTF
TRBD2,TRBJ2-7,-,TRBV20-1,11,TGCAGTGCCGGTGCGGGAGACGAGCAGTACTTC,CSAGAGDEQYF
-,TRBJ2-7,-,TRBV7-9,15,TGTGCCAGCAGCTTAGTTATGGGACAATTCTCCGAGCAGTACTTC,CASSLVMGQFSEQYF
-,TRBJ2-7,-,TRBV5-1,14,TGCGCCAGCAGCTTAGCGGAGGGATCCTACGAGCAGTACTTC,CASSLAEGSYEQYF
-,TRBJ1-1,-,TRBV30,13,TGTGCCTGGAGATATACGGAGAACACTGAAGCTTTCTTT,CAWRYTENTEAFF
TRBD1,TRBJ2-5,few,TRBV15,14,TGTGCCACCAGCAGACAAAGACAGGGACAGACCCAGTACTTC,CATSRQRQGQTQYF
TRBD1,TRBJ1-2,-,TRBV7-2,15,TGTGCCAGCAGCTTAGCGGAGGACAGGGGCTATGGCTACACCTTC,CASSLAEDRGYGYTF
-,TRBJ2-1,few,TRBV13,15,TGTGCCAGCAGCCCCGGGCTTTACTCCTACAATGAGCAGTTCTTC,CASSPGLYSYNEQFF
-,TRBJ2-4,few,TRBV30,13,TGTGCCTGGCGATCAAGGGATAAAAACATTCAGTACTTC,CAWRSRDKNIQYF
-,TRBJ2-7,-,TRBV13,13,TGTGCCAGCAGCTTACGGCCCCGGGGCGAGCAGTACTTC,CASSLRPRGEQYF
TRBD2,TRBJ2-4,-,TRBV7-3,16,TGTGCCAGCAGCGAGAGCGGGAGGACTGGGAAAAACATTCAGTACTTC,CASSESGRTGKNIQYF
-,TRBJ2-1,few,TRBV19,14,TGTGCCAGTATGGGGGCAGGATCCTACAATGAGCAGTTCTTC,CASMGAGSYNEQFF
-,TRBJ2-5,-,TRBV7-9,13,TGTGCCAGCAGCTTTGGAGGGCAAGGGACCCAGTACTTC,CASSFGGQGTQYF
TRBD2,TRBJ2-3,-,TRBV7-2,15,TGTGCCAGCAGGTCGTCCCGGGAGGGCCTCGGTACGCAGTATTTT,CASRSSREGLGTQYF
-,TRBJ2-5,few,TRBV29-1,14,TGCAGCGTACGGTTACGAGCGGCCCAAGAGACCCAGTACTTC,CSVRLRAAQETQYF
-,TRBJ2-7,-,TRBV7-2,14,TGTGCCAGCAGCCCAGTGTCCTGGTCCTACGAGCAGTACTTC,CASSPVSWSYEQYF